This T cell receptor (beta chain) was recorded in a study of shared clonotypes between healthy human individuals. General observations from the study: The four-donor shared clonotypes exceeded non-shared clonotypes in generation probability, with non-shared ones scoring lower.

Notes on this clone: The antigen remains undetermined.

Naive-designated CD8 cells lacked CD45RO, were positively enriched for CCR7, and omitted terminally differentiated effector memory CD45RA+ cells. In the sorted-subset replicate PCRs, around 0.2 ug DNA, roughly 29,000 T cell genomes, was used. Profiled with immunoSEQ multiplex PCR; TCRdb holds only in-frame clones, not every one. The sample holds roughly 2.1 million clones, about 93% seen once. V shed 4 bases and J shed 7 bases, with 13 bases lying between them. The CDR3 length is 13 residues. Germline assignment: CDR1 SGHVS and CDR2 FQNEAQ. Sequencing was performed on naive CD8+ T cells from PBMCs. The receptor comes from a man aged 18 to 35 in good health. Some clones in this sample may be carry-over from other donors' samples. The chain has TRBV7-8 and TRBJ1-1; D call uncertain. CDR3 in amino acids: CASSSGVGIEAFF. In DNA, the CDR3 is TGTGCCAGCAGCTCTGGCGTGGGAATTGAAGCTTTCTTT.